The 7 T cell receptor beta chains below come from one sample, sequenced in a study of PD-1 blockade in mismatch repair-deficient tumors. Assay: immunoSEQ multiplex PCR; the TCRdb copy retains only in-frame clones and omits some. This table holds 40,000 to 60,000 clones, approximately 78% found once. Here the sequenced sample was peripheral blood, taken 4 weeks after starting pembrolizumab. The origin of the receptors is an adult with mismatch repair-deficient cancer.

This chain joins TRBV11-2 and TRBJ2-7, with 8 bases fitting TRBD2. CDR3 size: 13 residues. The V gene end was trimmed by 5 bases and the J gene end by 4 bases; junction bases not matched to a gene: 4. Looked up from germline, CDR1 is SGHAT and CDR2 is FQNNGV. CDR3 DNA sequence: TGTGCCAGCAGCCTAGGACTAGCTTACGAGCAGTACTTC. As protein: CASSLGLAYEQYF.

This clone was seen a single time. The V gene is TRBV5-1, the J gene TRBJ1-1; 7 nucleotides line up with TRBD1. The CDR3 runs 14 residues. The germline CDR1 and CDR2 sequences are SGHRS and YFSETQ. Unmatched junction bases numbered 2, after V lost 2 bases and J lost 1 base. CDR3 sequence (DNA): TGCGCCAGCAGCTTCGACAGGGCGAACACTGAAGCTTTCTTT. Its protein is CASSFDRANTEAFF.

The CDR3 nucleotides read TGTGCCAGCAGCTACCTCGGGGGGCCCAGAGCTAACTATGGCTACACCTTC. It is translated as CASSYLGGPRANYGYTF. The chain is built from TRBV5-4 and TRBJ1-2; maybe TRBD1 (6 bases). This CDR3 spans 17 amino acids. From germline, CDR1 is SGHNT and CDR2 YYREEE (reference sequence). The V end was cut by 3 bases, the J end by 0 bases, with 18 bases between.

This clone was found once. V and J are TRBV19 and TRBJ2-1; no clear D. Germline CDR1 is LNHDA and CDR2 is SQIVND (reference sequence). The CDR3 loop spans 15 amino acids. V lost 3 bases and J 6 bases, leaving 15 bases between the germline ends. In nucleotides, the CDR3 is TGTGCCAGTAGTATCGACGCGGCCGGAACCAATGAGCAGTTCTTC. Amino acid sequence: CASSIDAAGTNEQFF.

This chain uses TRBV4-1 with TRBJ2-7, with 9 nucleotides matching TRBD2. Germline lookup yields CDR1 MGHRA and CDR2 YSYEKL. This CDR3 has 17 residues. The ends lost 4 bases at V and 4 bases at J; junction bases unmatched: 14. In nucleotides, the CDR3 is TGCGCCAGCAGCCTACAGTATCCAGGACTAGCGAATTACGAGCAGTACTTC. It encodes CASSLQYPGLANYEQYF.

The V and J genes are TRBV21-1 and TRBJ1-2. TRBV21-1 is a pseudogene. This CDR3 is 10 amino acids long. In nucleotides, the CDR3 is TGTGCCAGCAGCAAATATGGCTACACCTTC. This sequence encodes CASSKYGYTF.

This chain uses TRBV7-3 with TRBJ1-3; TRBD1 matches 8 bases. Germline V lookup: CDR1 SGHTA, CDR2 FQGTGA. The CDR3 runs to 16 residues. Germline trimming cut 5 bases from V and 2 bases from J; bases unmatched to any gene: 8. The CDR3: CASSRAGGAAGNTIYF. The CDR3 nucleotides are TGTGCCAGCAGCAGAGCAGGGGGCGCAGCTGGAAACACCATATATTTT.